One T cell receptor (beta chain) is described in this entry. Antigen: not known. This entry is derived from a study of T-cell memory formation after mild COVID-19. Study findings and constraints: Day 37-peaking second-wave clones had unconfirmed SARS-CoV-2 specificity. The CD4+ clones that contracted clustered mainly within CM and EM, and the CD8+ clones concentrated in EMRA.

In TCRdb, the 5' RACE reads were re-called with MiXCR into one record per CDR3 protein. Seen here are 550,000 to 700,000 distinct CDR3 sequences, 15% to 20% observed once, and the top ten hold about 8.6%. The receptor was isolated from an adult woman who had mild COVID-19 (a few samples of this study predate the infection). Cell type and time point are not known. Sequencing used PBMCs or a T cell subset sorted from them (not recorded which).

The CDR3 DNA is TGTGCCAGCAGTCGGACCGGAGGGGAGCAGTTCTTC. This codes for CASSRTGGEQFF. The chain couples TRBV12-3 or TRBV12-4 to TRBJ2-1, with D perhaps matching TRBD2 (6 bases). This CDR3 has 12 amino acids. Trimming pared 5 bases from V and 10 bases from J, leaving 12 bases between.